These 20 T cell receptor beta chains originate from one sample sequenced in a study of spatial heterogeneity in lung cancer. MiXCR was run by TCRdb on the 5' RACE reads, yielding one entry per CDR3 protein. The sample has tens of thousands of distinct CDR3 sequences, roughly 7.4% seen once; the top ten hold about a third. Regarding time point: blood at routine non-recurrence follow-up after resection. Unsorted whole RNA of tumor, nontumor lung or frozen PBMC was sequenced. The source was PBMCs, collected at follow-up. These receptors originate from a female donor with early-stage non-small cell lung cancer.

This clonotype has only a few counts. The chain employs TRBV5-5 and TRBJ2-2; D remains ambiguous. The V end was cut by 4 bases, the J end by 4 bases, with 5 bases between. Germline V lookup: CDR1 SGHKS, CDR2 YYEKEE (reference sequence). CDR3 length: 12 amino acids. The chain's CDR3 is CASSPGTGELFF. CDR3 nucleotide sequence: TGTGCCAGCAGCCCGGGCACCGGGGAGCTGTTTTTT.

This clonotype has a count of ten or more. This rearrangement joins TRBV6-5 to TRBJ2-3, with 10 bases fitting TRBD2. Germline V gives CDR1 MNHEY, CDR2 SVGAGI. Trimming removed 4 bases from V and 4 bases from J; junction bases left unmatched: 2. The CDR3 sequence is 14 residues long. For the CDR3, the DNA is TGTGCCAGCAGTTGGAGCGGGGGGGCAGATACGCAGTATTTT. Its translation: CASSWSGGADTQYF.

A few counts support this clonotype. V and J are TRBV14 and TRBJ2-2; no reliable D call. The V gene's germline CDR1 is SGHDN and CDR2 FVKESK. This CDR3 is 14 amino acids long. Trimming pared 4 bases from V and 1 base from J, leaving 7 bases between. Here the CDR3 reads CASSLGVNTGELFF. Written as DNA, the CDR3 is TGTGCCAGCAGCCTTGGAGTGAACACCGGGGAGCTGTTTTTT.

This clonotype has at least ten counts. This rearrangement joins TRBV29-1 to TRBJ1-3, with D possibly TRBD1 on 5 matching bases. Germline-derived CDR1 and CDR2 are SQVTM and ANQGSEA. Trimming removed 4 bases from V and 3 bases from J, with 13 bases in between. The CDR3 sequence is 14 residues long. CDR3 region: CSVGAGTFGNTIYF. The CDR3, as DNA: TGCAGCGTTGGGGCCGGGACTTTTGGAAACACCATATATTTT.

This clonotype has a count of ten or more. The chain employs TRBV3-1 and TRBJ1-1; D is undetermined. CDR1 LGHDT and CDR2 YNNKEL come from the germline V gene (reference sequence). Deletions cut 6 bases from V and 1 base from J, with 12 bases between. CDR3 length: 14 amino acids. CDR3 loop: CASRDLGRNTEAFF. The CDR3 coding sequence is TGTGCCAGCAGGGATTTGGGGAGGAACACTGAAGCTTTCTTT.

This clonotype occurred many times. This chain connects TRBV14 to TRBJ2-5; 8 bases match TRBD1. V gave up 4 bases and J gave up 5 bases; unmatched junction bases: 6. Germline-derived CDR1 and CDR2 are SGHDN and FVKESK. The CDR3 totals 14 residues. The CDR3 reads CASSPRTGIETQYF. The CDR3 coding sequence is TGTGCCAGCAGCCCGCGGACAGGGATTGAGACCCAGTACTTC.

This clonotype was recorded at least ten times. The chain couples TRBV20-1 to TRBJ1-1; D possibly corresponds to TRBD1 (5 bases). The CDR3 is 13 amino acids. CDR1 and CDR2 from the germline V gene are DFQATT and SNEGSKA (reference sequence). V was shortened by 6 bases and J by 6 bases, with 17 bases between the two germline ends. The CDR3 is CSAIPGRGAEAFF. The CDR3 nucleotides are TGCAGTGCGATTCCGGGACGGGGGGCTGAAGCTTTCTTT.

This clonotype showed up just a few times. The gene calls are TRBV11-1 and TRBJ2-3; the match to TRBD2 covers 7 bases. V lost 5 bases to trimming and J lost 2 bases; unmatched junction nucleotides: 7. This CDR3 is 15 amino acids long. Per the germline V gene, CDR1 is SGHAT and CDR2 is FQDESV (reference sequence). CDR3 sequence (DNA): TGTGCCAGCAGCCCCCAGCGGGGCCCCACAGATACGCAGTATTTT. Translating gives CASSPQRGPTDTQYF.

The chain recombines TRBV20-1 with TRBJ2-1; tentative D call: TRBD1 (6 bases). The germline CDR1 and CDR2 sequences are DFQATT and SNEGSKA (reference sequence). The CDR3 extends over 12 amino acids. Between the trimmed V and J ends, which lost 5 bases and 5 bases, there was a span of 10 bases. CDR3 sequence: CSARTDDNEQFF. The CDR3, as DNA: TGCAGTGCTCGGACAGACGACAATGAGCAGTTCTTC.

CDR3 DNA: TGCGCCAGCAGCCACCAACAGGGAAAGAACGCGCAGTACTTC. This sequence encodes CASSHQQGKNAQYF. The chain carries TRBV4-3 and TRBJ2-7, with a tentative D call TRBD1 (6 bases). V was trimmed by 3 bases and J by 9 bases, leaving 18 bases between them. This CDR3 has 14 residues. Germline V gene lookup returns CDR1 LGHNA and CDR2 YSLEER.

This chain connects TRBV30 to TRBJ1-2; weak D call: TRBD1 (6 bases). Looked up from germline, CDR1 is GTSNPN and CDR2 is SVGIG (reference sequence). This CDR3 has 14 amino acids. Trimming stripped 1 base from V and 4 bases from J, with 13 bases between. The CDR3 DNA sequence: TGTGCCTGGAGTGGACAGGTGGGAGGCTATGGCTACACCTTC. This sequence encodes CAWSGQVGGYGYTF.

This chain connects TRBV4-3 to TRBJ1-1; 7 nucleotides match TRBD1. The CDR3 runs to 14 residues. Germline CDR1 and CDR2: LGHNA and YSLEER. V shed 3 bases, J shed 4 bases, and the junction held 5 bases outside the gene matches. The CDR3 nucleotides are TGCGCCAGCAGCCAGACAGGGAGCGGCACTGAAGCTTTCTTT. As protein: CASSQTGSGTEAFF.

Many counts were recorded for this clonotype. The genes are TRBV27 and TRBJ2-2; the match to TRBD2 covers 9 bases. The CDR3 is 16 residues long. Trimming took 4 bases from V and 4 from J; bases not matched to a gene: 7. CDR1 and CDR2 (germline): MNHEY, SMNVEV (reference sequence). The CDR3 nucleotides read TGTGCCAGCAGTTCCCCCGTTAGCGGGGGCACCGGGGAGCTGTTTTTT. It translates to CASSSPVSGGTGELFF.

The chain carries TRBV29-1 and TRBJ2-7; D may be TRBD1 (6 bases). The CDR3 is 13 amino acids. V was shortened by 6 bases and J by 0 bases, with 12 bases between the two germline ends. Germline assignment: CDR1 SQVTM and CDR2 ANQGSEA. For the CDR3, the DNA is TGCAGCGTCCGGGACACCTACTCCTACGAGCAGTACTTC. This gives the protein CSVRDTYSYEQYF.

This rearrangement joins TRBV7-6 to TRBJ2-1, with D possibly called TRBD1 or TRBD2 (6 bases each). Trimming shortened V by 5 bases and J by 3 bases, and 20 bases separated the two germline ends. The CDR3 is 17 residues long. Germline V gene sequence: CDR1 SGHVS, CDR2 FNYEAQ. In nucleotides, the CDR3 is TGTGCCAGCAGCCGATGGGGGGCTATCGACTTCTACAATGAGCAGTTCTTC. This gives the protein CASSRWGAIDFYNEQFF. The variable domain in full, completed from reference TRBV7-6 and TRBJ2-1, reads GAGVSQSPRYKVTKRGQDVALRCDPISGHVSLYWYRQALGQGPEFLTYFNYEAQQDKSGLPNDRFSAERPEGSISTLTIQRTEQRDSAMYRCASSRWGAIDFYNEQFFGPGTRLTVL.

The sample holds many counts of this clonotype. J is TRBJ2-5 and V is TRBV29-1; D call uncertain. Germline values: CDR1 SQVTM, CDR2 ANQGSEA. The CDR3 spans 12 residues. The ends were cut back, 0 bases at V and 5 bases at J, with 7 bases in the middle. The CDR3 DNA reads TGCAGCGTTGAAGACTCCGGGGAGACCCAGTACTTC. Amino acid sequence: CSVEDSGETQYF.

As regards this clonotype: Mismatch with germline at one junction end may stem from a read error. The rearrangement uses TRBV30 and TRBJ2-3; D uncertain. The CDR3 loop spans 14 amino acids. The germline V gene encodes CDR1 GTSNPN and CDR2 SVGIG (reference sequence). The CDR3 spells CARSVTGLTDTQYF. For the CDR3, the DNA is TGTGCCCGGAGTGTCACGGGCCTCACAGATACGCAGTATTTT.

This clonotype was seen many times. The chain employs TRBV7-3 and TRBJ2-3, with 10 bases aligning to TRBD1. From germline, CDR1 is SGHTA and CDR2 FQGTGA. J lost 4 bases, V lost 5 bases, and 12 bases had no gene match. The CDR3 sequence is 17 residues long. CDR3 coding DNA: TGTGCCAGCAGCCAGAAACCGGGACAGGGGTTCCCAGATACGCAGTATTTT. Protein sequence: CASSQKPGQGFPDTQYF.

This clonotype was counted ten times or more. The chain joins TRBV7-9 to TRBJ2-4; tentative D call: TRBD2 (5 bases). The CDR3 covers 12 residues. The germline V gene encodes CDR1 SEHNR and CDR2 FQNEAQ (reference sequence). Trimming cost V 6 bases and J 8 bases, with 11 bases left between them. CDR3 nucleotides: TGTGCCAGCAGAACGGCCGGGGACATTCAGTACTTC. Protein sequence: CASRTAGDIQYF.

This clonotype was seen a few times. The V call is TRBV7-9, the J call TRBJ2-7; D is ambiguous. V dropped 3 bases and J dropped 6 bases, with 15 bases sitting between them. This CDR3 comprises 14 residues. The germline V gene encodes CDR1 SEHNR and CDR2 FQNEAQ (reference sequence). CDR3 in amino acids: CASSFVGSMSEQYF. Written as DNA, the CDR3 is TGTGCCAGCAGCTTCGTGGGCAGTATGAGCGAGCAGTACTTC.